Below are 2 T cell receptor beta chains sequenced from a single sample in a study of blood T cell repertoires in COVID-19. The data were produced by immunoSEQ multiplex PCR, yet TCRdb's version contains in-frame clones alone and is incomplete. The sample has 45,000 to 70,000 clones; less than 90% are singletons. The sequencing input was peripheral blood. Receptors originate from an elderly woman with acute or convalescent COVID-19.

The chain employs TRBV10-3 and TRBJ2-3, with D possibly TRBD1 on 6 matching bases. V was clipped by 6 bases and J by 0 bases, with 13 bases between them. The CDR3 sequence is 15 residues long. Germline assignment: CDR1 ENHRY and CDR2 SYGVKD. The CDR3 sequence: CAIRSTGSSTDTQYF. CDR3 sequence (DNA): TGTGCCATCAGAAGTACAGGGAGTAGCACAGATACGCAGTATTTT.

This chain links TRBV11-2 with TRBJ2-7; a weak D match, TRBD1 (8 bases). Germline CDR1 reads SGHAT; CDR2 reads FQNNGV. Trimming shortened V by 7 bases and J by 6 bases, and 19 bases separated the two germline ends. The CDR3 length is 14 residues. In DNA form, the CDR3 reads TGTGCCAGCACAAACAGGGGGGGTCTTTTCGAGCAGTACTTC. Its protein is CASTNRGGLFEQYF.